This T cell receptor (beta chain) was recorded in a study of CD8+ T cells in alopecia areata. Whole-study context: Tofacitinib was taken orally by treated patients, and the dose was 5 to 10 mg twice daily. The duration of tofacitinib was 6 to 18 months, with 6 months off drug afterward.

This clone was found a few times. The antigen is undetermined. Regarding the study as a whole: Normal scalp showed lower clonality than lesional scalp, especially alopecia totalis/universalis.

Per germline, CDR1 LNHDA and CDR2 SQIVND (reference sequence). The V end lost 7 bases, the J end lost 3 bases, and 10 bases lay between the germline ends. CDR3 length: 13 amino acids. TCR sequencing used cDNA made by reverse transcription of extracted RNA. This table comes from immunoSEQ multiplex PCR, and its TCRdb copy is limited to in-frame clones, with some not included. The sample holds about 180,000 clones; around 50% are singletons and the top ten take roughly 15%. The V gene is TRBV19, the J gene TRBJ1-5; the D is unclear. Material: CD4+ T cells sorted from blood, obtained at week 0. The receptor comes from a human donor with alopecia areata. CDR3 nucleotides: TGTGCCAGTATGACTGATTACAATCAGCCCCAGCATTTT. As protein: CASMTDYNQPQHF.